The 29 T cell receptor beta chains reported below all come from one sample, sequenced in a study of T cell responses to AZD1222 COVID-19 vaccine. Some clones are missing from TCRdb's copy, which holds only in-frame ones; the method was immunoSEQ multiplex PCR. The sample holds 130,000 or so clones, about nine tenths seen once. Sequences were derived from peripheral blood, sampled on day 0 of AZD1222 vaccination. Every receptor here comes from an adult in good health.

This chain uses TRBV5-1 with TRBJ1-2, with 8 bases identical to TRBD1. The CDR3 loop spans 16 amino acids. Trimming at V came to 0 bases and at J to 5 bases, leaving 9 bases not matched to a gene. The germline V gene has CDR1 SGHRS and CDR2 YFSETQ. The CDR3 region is CASSLGYQGAEYGYTF. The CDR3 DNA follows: TGCGCCAGCAGCTTGGGCTATCAGGGGGCCGAGTATGGCTACACCTTC.

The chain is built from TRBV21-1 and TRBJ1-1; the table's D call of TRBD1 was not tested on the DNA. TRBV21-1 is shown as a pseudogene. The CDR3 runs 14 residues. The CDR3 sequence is CASSNIGGYTEAFF. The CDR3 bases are TGTGCCAGCAGCAATATAGGGGGTTACACTGAAGCTTTCTTT.

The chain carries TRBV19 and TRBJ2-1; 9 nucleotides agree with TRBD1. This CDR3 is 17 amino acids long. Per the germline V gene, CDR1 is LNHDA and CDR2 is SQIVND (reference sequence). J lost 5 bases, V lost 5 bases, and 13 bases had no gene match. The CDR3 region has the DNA TGTGCCAGTAGTTTCTTGCCGGGACAGGGAGGGAACAATGAGCAGTTCTTC. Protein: CASSFLPGQGGNNEQFF.

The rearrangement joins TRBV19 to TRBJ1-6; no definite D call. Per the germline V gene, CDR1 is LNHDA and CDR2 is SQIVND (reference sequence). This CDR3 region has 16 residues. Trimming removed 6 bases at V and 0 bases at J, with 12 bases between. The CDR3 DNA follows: TGTGCCAGTAGCTCTCCGGGGAACTCCTATAATTCACCCCTCCACTTT. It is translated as CASSSPGNSYNSPLHF.

The CDR3 loop reads CASSDIGGPYGYTF. The CDR3 DNA follows: TGCGCCAGCAGTGATATCGGCGGACCCTATGGCTACACCTTC. The chain links TRBV10-2 to TRBJ1-2; the D is unclear. The V end lost 3 bases, the J end lost 4 bases, and 12 bases lay between the germline ends. Germline-derived CDR1 and CDR2 are WSHSY and SAAADI. There are 14 residues in the CDR3.

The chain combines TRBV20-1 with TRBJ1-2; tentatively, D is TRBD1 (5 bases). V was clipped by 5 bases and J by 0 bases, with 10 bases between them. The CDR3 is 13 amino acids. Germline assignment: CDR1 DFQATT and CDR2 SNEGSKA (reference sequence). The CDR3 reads CSARGGANYGYTF. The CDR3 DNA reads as TGCAGTGCTCGTGGGGGGGCTAACTATGGCTACACCTTC.

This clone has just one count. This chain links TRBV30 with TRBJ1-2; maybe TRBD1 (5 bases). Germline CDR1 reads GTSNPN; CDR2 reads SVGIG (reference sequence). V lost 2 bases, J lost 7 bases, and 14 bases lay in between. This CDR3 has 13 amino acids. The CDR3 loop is CAWSRGRATGYTF. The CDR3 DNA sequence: TGTGCCTGGAGTCGGGGCCGGGCCACTGGCTACACCTTC.

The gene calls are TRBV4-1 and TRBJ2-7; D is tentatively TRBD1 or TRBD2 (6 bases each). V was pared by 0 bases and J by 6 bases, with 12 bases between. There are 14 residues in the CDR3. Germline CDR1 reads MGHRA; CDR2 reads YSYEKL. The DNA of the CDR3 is TGCGCCAGCAGCCAAGATCGAGGGGGGCCCGAGCAGTACTTC. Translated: CASSQDRGGPEQYF.

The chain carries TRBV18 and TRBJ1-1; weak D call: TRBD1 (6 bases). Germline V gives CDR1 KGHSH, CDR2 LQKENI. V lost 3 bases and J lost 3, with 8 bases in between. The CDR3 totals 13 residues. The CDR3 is CASSPKGDTEAFF. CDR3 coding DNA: TGTGCCAGCTCACCGAAGGGGGACACTGAAGCTTTCTTT.

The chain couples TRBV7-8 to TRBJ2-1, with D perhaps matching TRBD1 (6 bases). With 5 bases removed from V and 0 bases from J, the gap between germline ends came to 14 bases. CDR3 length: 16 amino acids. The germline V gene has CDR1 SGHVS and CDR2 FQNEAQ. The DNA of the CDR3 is TGTGCCAGCAGCGCCGGGACACTAAGCTCCTACAATGAGCAGTTCTTC. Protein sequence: CASSAGTLSSYNEQFF.

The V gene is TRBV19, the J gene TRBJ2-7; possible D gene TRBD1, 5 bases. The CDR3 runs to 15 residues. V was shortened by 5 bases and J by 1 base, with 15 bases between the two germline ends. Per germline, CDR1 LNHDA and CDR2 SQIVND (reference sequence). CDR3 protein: CASSVWQGRSYEQYF. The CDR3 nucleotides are TGTGCCAGTAGTGTCTGGCAGGGTCGTTCCTACGAGCAGTACTTC.

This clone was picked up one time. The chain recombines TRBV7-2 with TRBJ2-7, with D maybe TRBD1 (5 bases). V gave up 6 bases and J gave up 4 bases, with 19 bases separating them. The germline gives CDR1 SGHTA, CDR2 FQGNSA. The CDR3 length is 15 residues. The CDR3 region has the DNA TGTGCCAGCAGTGGGGCAGGGAATAGCTGGTACGAGCAGTACTTC. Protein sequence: CASSGAGNSWYEQYF.

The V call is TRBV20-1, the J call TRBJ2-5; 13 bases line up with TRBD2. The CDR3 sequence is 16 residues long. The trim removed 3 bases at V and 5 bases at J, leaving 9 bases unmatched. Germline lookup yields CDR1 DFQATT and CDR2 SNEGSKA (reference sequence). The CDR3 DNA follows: TGCAGTGCTAGTCGGACTAGCGGGGGTCTCGGGGAGACCCAGTACTTC. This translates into CSASRTSGGLGETQYF.

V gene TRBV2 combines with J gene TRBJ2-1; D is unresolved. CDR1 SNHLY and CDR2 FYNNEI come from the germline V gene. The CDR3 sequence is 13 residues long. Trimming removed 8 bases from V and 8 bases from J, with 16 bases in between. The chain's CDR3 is CASFVGRIDEQFF. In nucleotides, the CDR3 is TGTGCCAGCTTTGTGGGTAGGATAGATGAGCAGTTCTTC.

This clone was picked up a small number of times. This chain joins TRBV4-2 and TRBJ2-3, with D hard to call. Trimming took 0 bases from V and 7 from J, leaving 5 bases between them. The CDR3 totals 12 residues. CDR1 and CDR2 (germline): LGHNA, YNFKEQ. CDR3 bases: TGTGCCAGCAGCCAAGACGAAAATACGCAGTATTTT. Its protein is CASSQDENTQYF.

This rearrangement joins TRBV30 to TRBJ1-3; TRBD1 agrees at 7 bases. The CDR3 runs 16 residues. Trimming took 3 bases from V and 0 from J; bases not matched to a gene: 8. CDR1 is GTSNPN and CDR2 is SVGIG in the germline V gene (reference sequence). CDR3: CAWSKGQANSGNTIYF. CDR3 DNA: TGTGCCTGGAGCAAAGGACAGGCGAACTCTGGAAACACCATATATTTT.

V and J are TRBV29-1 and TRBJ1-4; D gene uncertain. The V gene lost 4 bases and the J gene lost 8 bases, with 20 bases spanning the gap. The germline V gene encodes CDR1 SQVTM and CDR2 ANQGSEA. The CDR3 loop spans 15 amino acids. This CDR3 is CSVVGVRASGEKLFF. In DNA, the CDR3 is TGCAGCGTTGTTGGGGTTAGGGCCTCAGGAGAAAAACTGTTTTTT.

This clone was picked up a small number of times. CDR3 bases: TGTGCCAGCAGCGCGACAGGGGACAGTTCACCCCTCCACTTT. Its translation is CASSATGDSSPLHF. The V call is TRBV9, the J call TRBJ1-6; 8 bases agree with TRBD1. With 3 bases clipped from V and 9 bases from J, the junction kept 5 bases outside the gene matches. The CDR3 spans 14 residues. Germline CDR1 reads SGDLS; CDR2 reads YYNGEE.

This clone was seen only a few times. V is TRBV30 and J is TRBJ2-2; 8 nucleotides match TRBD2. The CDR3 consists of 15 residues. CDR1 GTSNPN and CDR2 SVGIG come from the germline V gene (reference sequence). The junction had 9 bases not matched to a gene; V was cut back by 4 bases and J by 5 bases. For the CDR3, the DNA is TGTGCCTGGACAACCGGGGGGGCCCGGACCGGGGAGCTGTTTTTT. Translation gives CAWTTGGARTGELFF. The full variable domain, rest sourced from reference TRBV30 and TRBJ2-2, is SQTIHQWPATLVQPVGSPLSLECTVEGTSNPNLYWYRQAAGRGLQLLFYSVGIGQISSEVPQNLSASRPQDRQFILSSKKLLLSDSGFYLCAWTTGGARTGELFFGEGSRLTVL.

The CDR3 nucleotides are TGTGCCAGCAGCTTGGACGGACAGGGAGCTTCACCCCTCCACTTT. Translating it yields CASSLDGQGASPLHF. The gene calls are TRBV5-4 and TRBJ1-6; 8 nucleotides align to TRBD1. J lost 9 bases, V lost 0 bases, and 5 bases had no gene match. The CDR3 runs 15 residues. CDR1 is SGHNT, CDR2 YYREEE, per germline (reference sequence).

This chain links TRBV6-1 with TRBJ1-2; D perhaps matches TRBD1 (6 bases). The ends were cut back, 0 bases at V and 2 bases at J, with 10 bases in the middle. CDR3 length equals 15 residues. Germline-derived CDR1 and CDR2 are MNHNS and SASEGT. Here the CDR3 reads CASSEAQGRNYGYTF. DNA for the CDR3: TGTGCCAGCAGTGAAGCCCAGGGGCGGAACTATGGCTACACCTTC.

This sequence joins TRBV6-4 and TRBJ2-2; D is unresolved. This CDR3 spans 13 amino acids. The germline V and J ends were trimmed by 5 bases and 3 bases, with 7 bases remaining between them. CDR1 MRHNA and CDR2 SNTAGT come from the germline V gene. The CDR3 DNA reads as TGTGCCAGCAGTCCTACGGACACCGGGGAGCTGTTTTTT. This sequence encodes CASSPTDTGELFF.

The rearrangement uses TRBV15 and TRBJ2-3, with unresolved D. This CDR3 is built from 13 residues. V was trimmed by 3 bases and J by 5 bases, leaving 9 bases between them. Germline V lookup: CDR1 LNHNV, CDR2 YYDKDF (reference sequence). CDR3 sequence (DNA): TGTGCCACCAGCAGGACGGCACAAGATACGCAGTATTTT. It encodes CATSRTAQDTQYF.

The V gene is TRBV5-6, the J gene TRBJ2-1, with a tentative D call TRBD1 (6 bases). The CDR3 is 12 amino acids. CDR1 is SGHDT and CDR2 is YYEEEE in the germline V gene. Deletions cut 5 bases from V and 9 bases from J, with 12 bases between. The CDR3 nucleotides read TGTGCCAGCAGTTCAGTCAGGGGTGAGCAGTTCTTC. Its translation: CASSSVRGEQFF. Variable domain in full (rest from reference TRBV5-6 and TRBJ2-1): DAGVTQSPTHLIKTRGQQVTLRCSPKSGHDTVSWYQQALGQGPQFIFQYYEEEERQRGNFPDRFSGHQFPNYSSELNVNALLLGDSALYLCASSSVRGEQFFGPGTRLTVL.

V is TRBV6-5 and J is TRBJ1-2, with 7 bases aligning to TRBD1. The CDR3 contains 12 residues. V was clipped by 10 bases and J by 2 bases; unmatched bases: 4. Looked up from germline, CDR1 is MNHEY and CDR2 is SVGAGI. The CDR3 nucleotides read TGTGCCACCAAGGGACAGAACTATGGCTACACCTTC. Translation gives CATKGQNYGYTF.

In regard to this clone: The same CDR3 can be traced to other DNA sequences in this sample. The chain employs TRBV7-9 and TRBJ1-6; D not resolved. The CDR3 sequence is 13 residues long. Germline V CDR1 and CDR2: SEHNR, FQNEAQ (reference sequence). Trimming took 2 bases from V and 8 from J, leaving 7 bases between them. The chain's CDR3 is CASSLSADSPLHF. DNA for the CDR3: TGTGCCAGCAGCTTATCGGCCGATTCACCCCTCCACTTT. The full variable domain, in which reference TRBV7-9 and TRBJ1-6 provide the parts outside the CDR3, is DTGVSQNPRHKITKRGQNVTFRCDPISEHNRLYWYRQTLGQGPEFLTYFQNEAQLEKSRLLSDRFSAERPKGSFSTLEIQRTEQGDSAMYLCASSLSADSPLHFGNGTRLTVT.

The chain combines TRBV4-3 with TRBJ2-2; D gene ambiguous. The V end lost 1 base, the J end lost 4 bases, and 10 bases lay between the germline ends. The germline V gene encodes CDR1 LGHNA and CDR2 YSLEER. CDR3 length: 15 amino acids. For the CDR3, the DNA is TGCGCCAGCAGCCAAGCTGGCCATTCCACCGGGGAGCTGTTTTTT. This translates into CASSQAGHSTGELFF.

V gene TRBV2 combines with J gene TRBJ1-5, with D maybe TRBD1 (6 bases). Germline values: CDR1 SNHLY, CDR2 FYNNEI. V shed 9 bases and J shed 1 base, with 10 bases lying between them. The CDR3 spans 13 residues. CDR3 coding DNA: TGTGCCAGTGGGACACAGAGCAATCAGCCCCAGCATTTT. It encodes CASGTQSNQPQHF.

The CDR3 DNA reads as TGTGCCTGGAAGGGGCTAGAGGGTAGGGGCTACACCTTC. Its protein product is CAWKGLEGRGYTF. This chain connects TRBV30 to TRBJ1-2; TRBD1 is a possible D gene (5 bases). CDR3 length: 13 residues. Germline assignment: CDR1 GTSNPN and CDR2 SVGIG (reference sequence). Trimming left V 4 bases short and J 8 bases short, with 17 bases between.